This T cell receptor beta chain comes out of a study of blood T cell repertoires in COVID-19 (dated by TCRdb to 2020 to 2022). In terms of the full investigation: The collaborator samples originated in the United States, Italy and Spain and spanned the acute and convalescent phases of COVID-19. The prospective study material was composed of cDNA or gDNA derived from T cells, B-cell-depleted T cells, or PBMCs. Subjects who had been exposed to COVID-19, were actively infected with it, or had recovered from it provided the deeply sampled blood TCRbeta repertoires that made up the dataset. The repertoires were released in a freely available public database intended as a resource for research on the immune response to SARS-CoV-2. The samples were drawn from two sources: the first 160 participants of the ongoing ImmuneRACE study, and 1,000 to 1,500 subjects contributed by 6 global collaborators. The sample metadata nearly always contained a de-identified subject ID, COVID-19 status, age in years and sex. HLA class I and class II types, where available, came from metadata supplied by the sample provider rather than from assay-based typing. The paper's findings and limits, for the study overall: The amount of clinical and demographic metadata varied by source and participant and was provided uncurated.

Cut back by 1 base and 8 bases, the V and J ends lie 20 bases apart. Via the germline V gene, CDR1 is MNHEY and CDR2 SVGEGT. The CDR3 spans 16 residues, from the cysteine through the phenylalanine. The sequence is cut down to CDR3 DNA, 48 bases in frame from base 1. TCRbeta CDR3 regions were amplified from genomic DNA using the immunoSEQ Assay, a bias-controlled multiplex PCR. Per the original workflow: The number of nucleated cells in each sample was estimated by amplification of reference gene primers within the assay. Sequence reads were collapsed and filtered to measure the absolute abundance of every unique TCRbeta CDR3 rearrangement. Productive Simpson clonality was computed per sample as the square root of Simpson's diversity index over productive rearrangements. TCRdb took this table from immuneACCESS and kept in-frame rearrangements with V and J called. Such tables lack part of the clones; where checked against another copy, unresolved V genes explain under half of the gap, and the rest is unexplained. V and J calls and clone size come straight from that table; D and trimming were deduced from the DNA. Across this sample there are nearly 110,000 clones, with 65% to 80% seen only once. In total, the top ten clones hold over 4% of the sample.

Each collaborating institution followed its own protocols to collect whole blood in K2EDTA tubes. Collaborator samples were shipped for TCRbeta analysis as frozen whole blood, isolated PBMCs, or DNA extracted from either sample type. In this sample, this clone turned up a few times. Its target antigen remains unknown. There are no base qualities to consult, and no much larger clone falls within one base. This chain is built from TRBV6-2 or TRBV6-3 and TRBJ1-2; a tentative D call is TRBD1 (6 bases match). The receptor's source is a man between 65 and 85 years old with acute or convalescent COVID-19. Sequenced input: peripheral blood. The DNA sequence follows: TGTGCCAGCAGTTACTTCGCGACAGGTCCTACGGGGGGCTACACCTTC. Its coded protein is CASSYFATGPTGGYTF.